The subject of this entry is one T cell receptor beta chain. A read error may produce the germline difference seen at one junction end. Clones were read by immunoSEQ multiplex PCR, and TCRdb kept only the in-frame ones, dropping some. The data hold around 56,000 clones, with about 80% observed a single time. The source of the sample is a study of OX40 agonist ivuxolimab in advanced cancers. Germline V gene lookup returns CDR1 SGHAT and CDR2 FQNNGV. This CDR3 has 14 residues. This specimen was CD4+ or CD8+ T cells sorted from blood, taken in a trial of the OX40 agonist ivuxolimab. This chain links TRBV11-2 with TRBJ2-1, with D perhaps assigned TRBD1 or TRBD2 (5 bases each). The sequence came from an adult with an advanced solid tumor such as melanoma, head and neck, liver or kidney cancer. This CDR3 reads CASSLDRDRGGQFF. The CDR3 bases are TGTGCCAGCAGCCTAGACAGAGACCGCGGAGGGCAGTTCTTC.